The TCR beta chain described here comes from a study of OX40 agonist ivuxolimab in advanced cancers. Study in general: An agonistic human IgG2 monoclonal antibody against OX40 (CD134) was given. A partial response was reached by three patients: one with hepatocellular carcinoma and two with cutaneous melanoma.

Only in-frame clones appear in the TCRdb table, and some are missing; sequencing was by immunoSEQ multiplex PCR. This table holds more than 50,000 clones, around 85% found once. This CDR3 has 15 amino acids. Looked up from germline, CDR1 is LGHNT and CDR2 is FRNRAP. This receptor was taken from an adult with an advanced solid tumor such as melanoma, head and neck, liver or kidney cancer. The sample in question was CD4+ or CD8+ T cells sorted from blood, obtained in a trial of the OX40 agonist ivuxolimab. The chain recombines TRBV12-5 with TRBJ2-1; the match to TRBD2 covers 15 bases. CDR3 amino acids: CDHWGLAGGLNEQFF. The CDR3 coding sequence is TGTGACCACTGGGGACTAGCGGGAGGTCTGAATGAGCAGTTCTTC. The full variable domain, with the rest looked up from reference TRBV12-5 and TRBJ2-1, is DARVTQTPRHKVTEMGQEVTMRCQPILGHNTVFWYRQTMMQGLELLAYFRNRAPLDDSGMPKDRFSAEMPDATLATLKIQPSEPRDSAVYFCDHWGLAGGLNEQFFGPGTRLTVL.